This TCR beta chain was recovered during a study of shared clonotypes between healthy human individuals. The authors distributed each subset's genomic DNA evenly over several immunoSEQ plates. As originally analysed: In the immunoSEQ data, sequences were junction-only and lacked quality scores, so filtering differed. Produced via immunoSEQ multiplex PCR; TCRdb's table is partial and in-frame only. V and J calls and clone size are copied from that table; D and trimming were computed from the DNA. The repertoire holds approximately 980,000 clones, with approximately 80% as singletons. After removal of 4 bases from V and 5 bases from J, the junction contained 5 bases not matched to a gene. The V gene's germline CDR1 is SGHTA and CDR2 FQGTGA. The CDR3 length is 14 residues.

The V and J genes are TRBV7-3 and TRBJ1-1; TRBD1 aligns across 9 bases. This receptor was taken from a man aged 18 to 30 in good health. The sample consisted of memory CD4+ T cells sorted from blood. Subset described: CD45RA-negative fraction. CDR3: CASSSTGGRTEAFF. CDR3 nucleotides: TGTGCCAGCAGCTCAACAGGGGGCCGGACTGAAGCTTTCTTT.